This T cell receptor (beta chain) was obtained from a study of blood T cell repertoires in COVID-19. Looking at the study overall: The United States, Italy and Spain supplied acute and convalescent COVID-19 samples. T cells, B-cell-depleted T cells, or PBMCs provided the cDNA or gDNA that served as material.

In the study's own analysis: The assay estimated nucleated cells by amplifying reference gene primers. The repertoire was sequenced with immunoSEQ multiplex PCR; TCRdb's copy has only in-frame clones and lacks some. V, J and clone size were drawn from that table, and D and trimming were deduced from the DNA. The repertoire includes 9,900 or so clones, around 87% of them detected once, and 10% sits in the top ten. CDR3 size: 13 residues. V lost 3 bases, J lost 4 bases, and 7 bases lay in between. This sequence joins TRBV12-3 or TRBV12-4 and TRBJ1-5; no reliable D call. The material sequenced was peripheral blood. The TCR comes from a human donor in a cohort sampled during active COVID-19. The DNA of the CDR3 is TGTGCCAGCAGTTTGCGGTTAAATCAGCCCCAGCATTTT. Amino acids: CASSLRLNQPQHF.